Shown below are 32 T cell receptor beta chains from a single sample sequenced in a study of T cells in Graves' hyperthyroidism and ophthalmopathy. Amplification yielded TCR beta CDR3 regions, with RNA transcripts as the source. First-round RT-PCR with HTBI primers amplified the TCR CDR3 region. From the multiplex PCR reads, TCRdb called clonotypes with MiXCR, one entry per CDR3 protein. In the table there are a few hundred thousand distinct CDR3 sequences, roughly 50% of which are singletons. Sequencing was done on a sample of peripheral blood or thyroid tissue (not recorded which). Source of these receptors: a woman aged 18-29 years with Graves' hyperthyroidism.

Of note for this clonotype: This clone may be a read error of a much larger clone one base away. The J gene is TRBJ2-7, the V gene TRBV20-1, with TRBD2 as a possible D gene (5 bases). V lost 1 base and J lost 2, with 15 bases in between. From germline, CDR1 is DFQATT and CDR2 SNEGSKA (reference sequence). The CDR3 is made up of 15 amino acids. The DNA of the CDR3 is TGCAGTGCTAGAGCTCGGAGGAGAAAAACCTACGAGCAGTACTTC. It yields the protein CSARARRRKTYEQYF.

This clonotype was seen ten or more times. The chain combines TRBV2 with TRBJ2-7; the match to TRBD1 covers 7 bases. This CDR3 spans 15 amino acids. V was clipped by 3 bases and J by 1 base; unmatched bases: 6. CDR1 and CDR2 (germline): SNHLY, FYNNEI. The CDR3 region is CASSDPGQASYEQYF. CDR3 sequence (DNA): TGTGCCAGCAGTGACCCTGGACAGGCTTCCTACGAGCAGTACTTC.

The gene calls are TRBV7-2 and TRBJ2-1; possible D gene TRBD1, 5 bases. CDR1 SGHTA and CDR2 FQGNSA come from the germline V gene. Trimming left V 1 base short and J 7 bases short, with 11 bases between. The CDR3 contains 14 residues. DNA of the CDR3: TGTGCCAGCAGCTTAGATCTAGGGGTGAATGAGCAGTTCTTC. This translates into CASSLDLGVNEQFF. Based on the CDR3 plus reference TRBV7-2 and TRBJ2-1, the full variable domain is GAGVSQSPSNKVTEKGKDVELRCDPISGHTALYWYRQSLGQGLEFLIYFQGNSAPDKSGLPSDRFSAERTGGSVSTLTIQRTQQEDSAVYLCASSLDLGVNEQFFGPGTRLTVL.

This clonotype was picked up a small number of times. CDR3 nucleotide sequence: TGTGCCAGCAGCTTTTTTGGCCTAGCGGGAGTGTGGGAGCAGTACTTC. This gives the protein CASSFFGLAGVWEQYF. The chain recombines TRBV5-6 with TRBJ2-7, with TRBD2 identical over 10 bases. The V and J ends lost 2 bases and 7 bases, in that order; junction bases with no gene match: 12. This CDR3 is built from 16 residues. Per the germline V gene, CDR1 is SGHDT and CDR2 is YYEEEE. Full variable domain (missing parts from reference TRBV5-6 and TRBJ2-7): DAGVTQSPTHLIKTRGQQVTLRCSPKSGHDTVSWYQQALGQGPQFIFQYYEEEERQRGNFPDRFSGHQFPNYSSELNVNALLLGDSALYLCASSFFGLAGVWEQYFGPGTRLTVT.

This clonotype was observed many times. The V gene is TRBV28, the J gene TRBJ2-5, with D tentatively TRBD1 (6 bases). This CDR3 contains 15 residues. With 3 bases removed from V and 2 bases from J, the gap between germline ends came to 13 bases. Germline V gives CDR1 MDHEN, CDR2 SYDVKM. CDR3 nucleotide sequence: TGTGCCAGCAGTTTTGAGCAGGGGACGCAAGAGACCCAGTACTTC. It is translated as CASSFEQGTQETQYF.

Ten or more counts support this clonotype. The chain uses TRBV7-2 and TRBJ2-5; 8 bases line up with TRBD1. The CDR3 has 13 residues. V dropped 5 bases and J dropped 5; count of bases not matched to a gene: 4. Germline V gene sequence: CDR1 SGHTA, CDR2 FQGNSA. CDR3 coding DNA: TGTGCCAGCAGCGCAGGGGGCTGGGAGACCCAGTACTTC. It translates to CASSAGGWETQYF. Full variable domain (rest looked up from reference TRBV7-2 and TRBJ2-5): GAGVSQSPSNKVTEKGKDVELRCDPISGHTALYWYRQSLGQGLEFLIYFQGNSAPDKSGLPSDRFSAERTGGSVSTLTIQRTQQEDSAVYLCASSAGGWETQYFGPGTRLLVL.

The CDR3 region is CASSHQTGDQPQHF. CDR3 nucleotides: TGTGCCAGCAGTCATCAGACAGGGGATCAGCCCCAGCATTTT. The V gene is TRBV6-6, the J gene TRBJ1-5, with TRBD1 matching over 8 bases. The CDR3 is made up of 14 amino acids. After removal of 5 bases from V and 5 bases from J, the junction contained 5 bases not matched to a gene. CDR1 MNHNY and CDR2 SVGAGI come from the germline V gene (reference sequence).

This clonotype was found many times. Here the CDR3 DNA reads TGTGCCAGCAGTTATTCCGGGCCTGGTTTCGGTGAAGCTTTCTTT. It specifies CASSYSGPGFGEAFF. The chain joins TRBV6-5 to TRBJ1-1, with D uncertain. This CDR3 region has 15 residues. Germline lookup yields CDR1 MNHEY and CDR2 SVGAGI. Trimming took off 3 bases at V and 7 bases at J, with 18 bases between the two ends.

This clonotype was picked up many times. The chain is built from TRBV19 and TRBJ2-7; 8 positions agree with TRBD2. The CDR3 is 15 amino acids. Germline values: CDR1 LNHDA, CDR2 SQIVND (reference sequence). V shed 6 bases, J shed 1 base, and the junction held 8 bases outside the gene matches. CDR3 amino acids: CASRTQRESSYEQYF. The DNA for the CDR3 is TGTGCCAGTAGGACCCAGCGGGAGTCGTCCTACGAGCAGTACTTC. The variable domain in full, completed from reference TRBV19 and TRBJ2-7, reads DGGITQSPKYLFRKEGQNVTLSCEQNLNHDAMYWYRQDPGQGLRLIYYSQIVNDFQKGDIAEGYSVSREKKESFPLTVTSAQKNPTAFYLCASRTQRESSYEQYFGPGTRLTVT.

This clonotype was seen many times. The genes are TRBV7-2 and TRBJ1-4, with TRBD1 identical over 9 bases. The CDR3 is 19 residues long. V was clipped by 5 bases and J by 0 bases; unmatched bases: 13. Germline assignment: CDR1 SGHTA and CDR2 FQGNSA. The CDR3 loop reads CASSAIRDRVQPTNEKLFF. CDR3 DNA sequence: TGTGCCAGCAGCGCGATCCGGGACAGGGTACAGCCAACTAATGAAAAACTGTTTTTT.

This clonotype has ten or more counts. CDR3 region: CASSPGTSGSHEQYF. CDR3 DNA sequence: TGTGCCAGCAGCCCCGGGACTAGCGGGAGCCACGAGCAGTACTTC. V gene TRBV7-9 combines with J gene TRBJ2-7; 14 bases are shared with TRBD2. The CDR3 covers 15 residues. V was clipped by 5 bases and J by 5 bases; unmatched bases: 5. Germline V gene data show CDR1 as SEHNR and CDR2 as FQNEAQ (reference sequence).

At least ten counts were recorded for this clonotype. This chain's CDR3 is CASTPRDRGGEQYF. The CDR3 nucleotides read TGTGCCAGCACCCCTAGGGACAGGGGGGGCGAGCAGTACTTC. The chain uses TRBV6-6 and TRBJ2-7; TRBD1 matches at 11 bases. The CDR3 sequence is 14 residues long. The germline gives CDR1 MNHNY, CDR2 SVGAGI (reference sequence). V lost 7 bases, J lost 6 bases, and 8 bases stayed unmatched.

Here the CDR3 reads CASSGTGPGETQYF. The CDR3 bases are TGCGCCAGCAGCGGGACAGGACCCGGAGAGACCCAGTACTTC. This sequence joins TRBV5-1 and TRBJ2-5, with 8 bases that match TRBD1. Germline CDR1 reads SGHRS; CDR2 reads YFSETQ. CDR3 length: 14 amino acids. V lost 4 bases and J lost 4; bases outside the gene matches: 6.

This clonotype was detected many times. The chain's CDR3 is CASGLLVGTTQYF. The CDR3 DNA follows: TGTGCTAGTGGTTTGCTAGTTGGGACAACCCAGTACTTC. The chain links TRBV12-5 to TRBJ2-5, with a tentative D call TRBD1 (6 bases). The germline V gene has CDR1 LGHNT and CDR2 FRNRAP. Trimming shortened V by 2 bases and J by 8 bases, and 12 bases separated the two germline ends. The CDR3 is 13 amino acids.

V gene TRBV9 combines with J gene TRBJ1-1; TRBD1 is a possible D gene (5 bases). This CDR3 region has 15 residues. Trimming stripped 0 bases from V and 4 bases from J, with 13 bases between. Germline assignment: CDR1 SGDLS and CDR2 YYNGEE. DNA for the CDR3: TGTGCCAGCAGCGTAGCGGGAGGGGTTAGCACTGAAGCTTTCTTT. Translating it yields CASSVAGGVSTEAFF.

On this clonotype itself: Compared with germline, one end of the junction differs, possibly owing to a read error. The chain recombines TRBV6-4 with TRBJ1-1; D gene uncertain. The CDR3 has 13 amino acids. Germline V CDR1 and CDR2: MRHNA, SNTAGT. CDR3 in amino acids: CASSYSTAAEAFF. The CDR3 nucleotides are TGTGCCAGCAGTTACTCTACCGCAGCTGAAGCTTTCTTT.

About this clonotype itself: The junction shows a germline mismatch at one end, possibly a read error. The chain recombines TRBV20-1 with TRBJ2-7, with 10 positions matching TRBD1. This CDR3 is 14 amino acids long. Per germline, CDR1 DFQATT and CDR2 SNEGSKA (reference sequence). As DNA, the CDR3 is TGCAGTGCTAGATCGACAGGGGGCTCCCACGAGCAGTACTTC. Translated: CSARSTGGSHEQYF.

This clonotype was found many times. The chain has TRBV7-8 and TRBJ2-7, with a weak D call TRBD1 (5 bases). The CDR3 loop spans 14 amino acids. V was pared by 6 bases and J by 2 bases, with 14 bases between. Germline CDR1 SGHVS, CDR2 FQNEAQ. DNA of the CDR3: TGTGCCAGCAGTCACAGGACGGAGACCTACGAGCAGTACTTC. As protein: CASSHRTETYEQYF.

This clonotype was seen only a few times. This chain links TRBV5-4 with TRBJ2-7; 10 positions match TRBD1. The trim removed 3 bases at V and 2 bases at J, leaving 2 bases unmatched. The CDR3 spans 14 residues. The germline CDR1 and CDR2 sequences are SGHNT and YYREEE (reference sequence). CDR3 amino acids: CASSSGQGTYEQYF. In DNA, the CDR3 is TGTGCCAGCAGCTCGGGACAGGGGACCTACGAGCAGTACTTC.

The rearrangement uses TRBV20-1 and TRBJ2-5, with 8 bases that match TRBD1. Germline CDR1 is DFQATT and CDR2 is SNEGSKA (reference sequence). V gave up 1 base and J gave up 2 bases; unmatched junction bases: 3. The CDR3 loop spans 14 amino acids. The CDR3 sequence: CSARAYRGQETQYF. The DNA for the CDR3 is TGCAGTGCTAGAGCGTACAGGGGGCAAGAGACCCAGTACTTC.

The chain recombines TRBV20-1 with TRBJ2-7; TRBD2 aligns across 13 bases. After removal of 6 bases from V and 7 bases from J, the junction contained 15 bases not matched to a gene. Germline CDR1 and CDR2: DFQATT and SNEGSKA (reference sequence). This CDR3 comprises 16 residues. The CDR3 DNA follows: TGCAGTGCAACTAGACTAGCGGGAGGCCAAGACAATGAGCAGTACTTC. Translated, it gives CSATRLAGGQDNEQYF.

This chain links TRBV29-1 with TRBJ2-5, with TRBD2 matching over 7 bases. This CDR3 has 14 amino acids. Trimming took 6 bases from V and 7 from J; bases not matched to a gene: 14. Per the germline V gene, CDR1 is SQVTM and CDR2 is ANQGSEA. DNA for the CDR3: TGCAGCGTCGATAGGGCGGGAGTAAGAGGGACCCAGTACTTC. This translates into CSVDRAGVRGTQYF. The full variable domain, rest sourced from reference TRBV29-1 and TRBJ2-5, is SAVISQKPSRDICQRGTSLTIQCQVDSQVTMMFWYRQQPGQSLTLIATANQGSEATYESGFVIDKFPISRPNLTFSTLTVSNMSPEDSSIYLCSVDRAGVRGTQYFGPGTRLLVL.

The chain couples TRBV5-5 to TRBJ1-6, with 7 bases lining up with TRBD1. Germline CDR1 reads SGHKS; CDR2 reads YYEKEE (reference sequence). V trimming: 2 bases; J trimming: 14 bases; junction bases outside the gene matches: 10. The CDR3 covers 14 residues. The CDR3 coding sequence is TGTGCCAGCAGCTTTATCACAGGGGTTGCCACCCTCCACTTT. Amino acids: CASSFITGVATLHF.

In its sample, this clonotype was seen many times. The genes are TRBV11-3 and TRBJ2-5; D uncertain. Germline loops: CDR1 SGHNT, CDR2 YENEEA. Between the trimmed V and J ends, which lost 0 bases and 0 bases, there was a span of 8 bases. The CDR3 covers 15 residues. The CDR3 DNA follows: TGTGCCAGCAGCTTAGAAGGCATGTACCAAGAGACCCAGTACTTC. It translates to CASSLEGMYQETQYF.

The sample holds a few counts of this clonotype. The CDR3 region has the DNA TGTGCCAGCAGCCCGGGCCGATCAGGGGGAACCTACGAGCAGTACTTC. Protein product: CASSPGRSGGTYEQYF. J is TRBJ2-7 and V is TRBV9; 7 nucleotides line up with TRBD1. The trim removed 4 bases at V and 2 bases at J, leaving 12 bases unmatched. Germline V gene data show CDR1 as SGDLS and CDR2 as YYNGEE. The CDR3 is 16 amino acids.

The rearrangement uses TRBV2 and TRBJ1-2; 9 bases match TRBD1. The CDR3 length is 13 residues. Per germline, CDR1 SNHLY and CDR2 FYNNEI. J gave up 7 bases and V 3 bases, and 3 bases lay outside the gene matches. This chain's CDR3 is CASSDRDRAGYTF. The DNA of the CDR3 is TGTGCCAGCAGTGACCGGGACAGGGCTGGCTACACCTTC.

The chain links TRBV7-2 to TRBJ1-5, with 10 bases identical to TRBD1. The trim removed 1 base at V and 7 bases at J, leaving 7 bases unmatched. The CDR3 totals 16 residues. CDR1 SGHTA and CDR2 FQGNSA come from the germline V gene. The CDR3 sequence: CASSLDQGDRGQPQHF. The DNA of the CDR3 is TGTGCCAGCAGCTTAGATCAGGGGGACAGGGGACAGCCCCAGCATTTT. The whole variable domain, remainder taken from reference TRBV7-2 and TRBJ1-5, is GAGVSQSPSNKVTEKGKDVELRCDPISGHTALYWYRQSLGQGLEFLIYFQGNSAPDKSGLPSDRFSAERTGGSVSTLTIQRTQQEDSAVYLCASSLDQGDRGQPQHFGDGTRLSIL.

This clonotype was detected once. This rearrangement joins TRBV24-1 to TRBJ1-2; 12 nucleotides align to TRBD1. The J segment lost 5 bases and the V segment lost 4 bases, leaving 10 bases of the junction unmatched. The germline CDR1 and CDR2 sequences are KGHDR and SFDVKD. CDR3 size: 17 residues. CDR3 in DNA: TGTGCCACCAGTGACCCGGGACAGGGGGCGCAAATTTATGGCTACACCTTC. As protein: CATSDPGQGAQIYGYTF.

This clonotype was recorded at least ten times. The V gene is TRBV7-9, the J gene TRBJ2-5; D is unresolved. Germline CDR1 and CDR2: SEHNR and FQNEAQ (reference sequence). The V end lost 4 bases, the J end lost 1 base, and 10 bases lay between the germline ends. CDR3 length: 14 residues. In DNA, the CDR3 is TGTGCCAGCAGCTCCCTGGCTTTCCAAGAGACCCAGTACTTC. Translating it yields CASSSLAFQETQYF.

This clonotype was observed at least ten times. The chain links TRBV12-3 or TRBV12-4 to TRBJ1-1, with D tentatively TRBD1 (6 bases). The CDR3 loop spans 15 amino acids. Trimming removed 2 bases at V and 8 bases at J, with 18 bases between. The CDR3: CASSLSSGTGREAFF. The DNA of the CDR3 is TGTGCCAGCAGTTTAAGTAGTGGTACAGGGAGAGAAGCTTTCTTT.

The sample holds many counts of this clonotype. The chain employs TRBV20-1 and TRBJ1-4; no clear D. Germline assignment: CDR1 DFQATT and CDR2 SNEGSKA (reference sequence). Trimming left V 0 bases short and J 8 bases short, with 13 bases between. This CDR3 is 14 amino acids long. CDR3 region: CSARDRVVGEKLFF. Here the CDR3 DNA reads TGCAGTGCTAGAGATCGGGTAGTAGGGGAAAAACTGTTTTTT.

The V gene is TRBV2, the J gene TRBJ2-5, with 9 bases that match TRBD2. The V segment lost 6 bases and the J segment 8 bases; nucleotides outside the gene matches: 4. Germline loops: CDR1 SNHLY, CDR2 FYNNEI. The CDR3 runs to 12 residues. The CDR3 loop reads CASRLLAGTQYF. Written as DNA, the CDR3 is TGTGCCAGCAGGCTACTAGCGGGTACCCAGTACTTC.